The 2 T cell receptor beta chains below come from one sample, sequenced in a study of blood T cell repertoires in COVID-19 (dated by TCRdb to about 2020). Libraries came from the immunoSEQ multiplex PCR assay. TCRdb took over this immuneACCESS table, retaining in-frame rearrangements with V and J assigned. Such tables are incomplete; in checked studies, under half of the missing clones stem from an unresolved V gene, and the remainder is unexplained. Recorded for this sample are around 120,000 clones; around 79% of them occurred a single time. Together, the top ten hold roughly 2.6% of the sample. Sequencing was carried out using peripheral blood. These receptors were taken from a man aged 50 or older with acute or convalescent COVID-19.

The genes are TRBV7-3 and TRBJ2-1; 9 bases align to TRBD2. The CDR3 sequence is 16 residues long. The germline V gene encodes CDR1 SGHTA and CDR2 FQGTGA. Germline trimming cut 2 bases from V and 4 bases from J; bases unmatched to any gene: 6. CDR3 residues: CASSLLAGDLYNEQFF. The CDR3 DNA reads as TGTGCCAGCAGCTTATTAGCGGGAGACCTATACAATGAGCAGTTCTTC.

The sample holds one count of this clone. The rearrangement links TRBV6-1 to TRBJ2-7; TRBD1 agrees at 9 bases. CDR3 length equals 12 residues. Germline assignment: CDR1 MNHNS and CDR2 SASEGT. The CDR3: CASSERGDRAMV. The DNA for the CDR3 is TGTGCCAGCAGTGAACGGGGGGACAGGGCGATGGTC.